Below, 23 T cell receptor beta chains from the same sample are listed, as sequenced in a study of blood T cell repertoires in COVID-19. Clones were sequenced by immunoSEQ multiplex PCR, and TCRdb holds only the in-frame ones, with some missing. The sample carries some 200,000 clones, roughly 87% recorded once. Sample: peripheral blood. These receptors originate from a woman aged 40 to 50 with acute or convalescent COVID-19.

This chain joins TRBV3-1 (or the pseudogene TRBV3-2) and TRBJ1-1; a possible D gene is TRBD1 (6 bases). Trimming pared 6 bases from V and 1 base from J, leaving 18 bases between. Germline V lookup: CDR1 LGHDT, CDR2 YNNKEL (reference sequence). This CDR3 has 16 residues. Written as DNA, the CDR3 is TGTGCCAGCAGACGAGAATTGAGGGGACAGAACACTGAAGCTTTCTTT. Translated: CASRRELRGQNTEAFF.

This chain links TRBV7-9 with TRBJ2-4, with TRBD1 matching over 10 bases. Germline lookup yields CDR1 SEHNR and CDR2 FQNEAQ (reference sequence). Trimming at V came to 7 bases and at J to 7 bases, leaving 13 bases not matched to a gene. CDR3 size: 16 residues. DNA of the CDR3: TGTGCCAGCACCCTCCCGCCGGGACAGGGGTTGAACATTCAGTACTTC. Its translation is CASTLPPGQGLNIQYF.

The rearrangement uses TRBV7-2 and TRBJ1-3; D possibly corresponds to TRBD1 (5 bases). Germline assignment: CDR1 SGHTA and CDR2 FQGNSA. Deletions cut 3 bases from V and 4 bases from J, with 13 bases between. This CDR3 contains 15 residues. The CDR3 coding sequence is TGTGCCAGCAGCTTTGGCAGGGTGGGGGGAAACACCATATATTTT. Amino acid sequence: CASSFGRVGGNTIYF.

The chain employs TRBV6-5 and TRBJ2-1; 9 nucleotides agree with TRBD2. CDR1 MNHEY and CDR2 SVGAGI come from the germline V gene. The V segment lost 5 bases and the J segment 9 bases; nucleotides outside the gene matches: 11. CDR3 size: 15 residues. The CDR3 spells CASSHDLAGMGEQFF. CDR3 DNA: TGTGCCAGCAGTCACGATCTAGCGGGGATGGGTGAGCAGTTCTTC.

This sequence joins TRBV2 and TRBJ2-7; 10 bases are a match to TRBD1. V shed 6 bases and J 5 bases; nucleotides not matched to a gene: 7. Germline loops: CDR1 SNHLY, CDR2 FYNNEI. There are 14 residues in the CDR3. Here the CDR3 DNA reads TGTGCCAGCAGCACCGGGACAGGGGTTAACGAGCAGTACTTC. It translates to CASSTGTGVNEQYF.

J is TRBJ1-6 and V is TRBV27; no clear D gene. Trimming cost V 3 bases and J 7 bases, with 4 bases left between them. Germline lookup yields CDR1 MNHEY and CDR2 SMNVEV (reference sequence). This CDR3 comprises 12 residues. As DNA, the CDR3 is TGTGCCAGCAGTTTTAGCAATTCACCCCTCCACTTT. It encodes CASSFSNSPLHF.

V gene TRBV2 combines with J gene TRBJ2-7, with 7 bases identical to TRBD1. V shed 6 bases, J shed 4 bases, and the junction held 12 bases outside the gene matches. The CDR3 spans 15 residues. Germline-derived CDR1 and CDR2 are SNHLY and FYNNEI. As DNA, the CDR3 is TGTGCCAGCAGGTCTGACACGGGACAGTTTTACGAGCAGTACTTC. This translates into CASRSDTGQFYEQYF. Supplemented by reference TRBV2 and TRBJ2-7, the full variable domain reads EPEVTQTPSHQVTQMGQEVILRCVPISNHLYFYWYRQILGQKVEFLVSFYNNEISEKSEIFDDQFSVERPDGSNFTLKIRSTKLEDSAMYFCASRSDTGQFYEQYFGPGTRLTVT.

This clone was picked up many times. The chain links TRBV4-1 to TRBJ2-2; TRBD2 matches 12 bases. Losses at the gene ends were 4 bases for V and 0 bases for J; bases not matched to a gene: 12. Per the germline V gene, CDR1 is MGHRA and CDR2 is YSYEKL. The CDR3 runs 20 residues. The CDR3 reads CASSRRRTSGDSPNTGELFF. The CDR3 bases are TGCGCCAGCAGCCGCCGACGGACTAGCGGGGATAGCCCGAACACCGGGGAGCTGTTTTTT.

The V and J genes are TRBV3-1 (or the pseudogene TRBV3-2) and TRBJ1-5, with 8 bases lining up with TRBD1. V was clipped by 3 bases and J by 6 bases; unmatched bases: 4. CDR1 and CDR2 from the germline V gene are LGHDT and YNNKEL (reference sequence). CDR3 length: 14 residues. The CDR3 region is CASSHPGGGQPQHF. Here the CDR3 DNA reads TGTGCCAGCAGCCACCCAGGGGGCGGTCAGCCCCAGCATTTT.

The chain has TRBV6-5 and TRBJ1-1, with 8 bases fitting TRBD1. Germline values: CDR1 MNHEY, CDR2 SVGAGI. This CDR3 comprises 15 residues. V lost 6 bases, J lost 6 bases, and 12 bases stayed unmatched. The DNA for the CDR3 is TGTGCCAGCAGGCAAGGACAGGGTTGGGGGTCTGAAGCTTTCTTT. Residues: CASRQGQGWGSEAFF.

V gene TRBV28 combines with J gene TRBJ1-4, with D maybe TRBD1 (5 bases). V lost 6 bases to trimming and J lost 8 bases, with 19 bases between them. The CDR3 has 15 amino acids. CDR1 and CDR2 (germline): MDHEN, SYDVKM. The CDR3 reads CASREIGGAGEKLFF. The CDR3 DNA is TGTGCCAGCAGGGAAATTGGAGGGGCTGGGGAAAAACTGTTTTTT.

This chain connects TRBV7-7 to TRBJ2-2, with 7 bases that match TRBD1. CDR1 and CDR2 (germline): SSHAT, FNYEAQ (reference sequence). This CDR3 spans 15 amino acids. The V and J ends lost 1 base and 4 bases, in that order; junction bases with no gene match: 3. The CDR3 coding sequence is TGTGCCAGCAGCTTAGTGGCAGGGGGCACCGGGGAGCTGTTTTTT. Its translation is CASSLVAGGTGELFF.

This chain connects TRBV25-1 to TRBJ1-2; D gene unclear. CDR1 is MGHDK, CDR2 SYGVNS, per germline. This CDR3 region has 12 residues. Trimming cost V 4 bases and J 8 bases, with 11 bases left between them. CDR3 nucleotide sequence: TGTGCCAGCAGTGGCACCGTTGAGGGCTACACCTTC. This sequence encodes CASSGTVEGYTF.

The gene calls are TRBV19 and TRBJ1-5, with D perhaps matching TRBD1 (5 bases). Trimming pared 3 bases from V and 5 bases from J, leaving 11 bases between. Germline lookup yields CDR1 LNHDA and CDR2 SQIVND (reference sequence). This CDR3 has 14 residues. The CDR3 coding sequence is TGTGCCAGTAGTATGGGAGGGGACCATCAGCCCCAGCATTTT. This sequence encodes CASSMGGDHQPQHF.

This clone occurred a few times. The genes are TRBV29-1 and TRBJ2-1; TRBD2 aligns across 8 bases. The germline gives CDR1 SQVTM, CDR2 ANQGSEA. The ends lost 7 bases at V and 4 bases at J; junction bases unmatched: 6. This CDR3 has 13 amino acids. For the CDR3, the DNA is TGCAGCGCTTTAGCGGGGATTTACAATGAGCAGTTCTTC. Residues: CSALAGIYNEQFF.

This clone was recorded a few times. The gene calls are TRBV7-9 and TRBJ2-2; no clear D. The length of the CDR3 is 15 residues. The V gene's germline CDR1 is SEHNR and CDR2 FQNEAQ (reference sequence). The V and J ends lost 1 base and 3 bases respectively, with 9 bases between them. In DNA, the CDR3 is TGTGCCAGCAGCTTAGGCGTCGGTGACACCGGGGAGCTGTTTTTT. It translates to CASSLGVGDTGELFF.

The chain has TRBV9 and TRBJ2-7; D uncertain. This CDR3 is 12 amino acids long. The germline V gene has CDR1 SGDLS and CDR2 YYNGEE. V lost 3 bases to trimming and J lost 0 bases, with 4 bases between them. CDR3 nucleotide sequence: TGTGCCAGCAGCGGGAGCTCCTACGAGCAGTACTTC. Its protein product is CASSGSSYEQYF. Combining the CDR3 with reference TRBV9 and TRBJ2-7 gives the whole variable domain DSGVTQTPKHLITATGQRVTLRCSPRSGDLSVYWYQQSLDQGLQFLIQYYNGEERAKGNILERFSAQQFPDLHSELNLSSLELGDSALYFCASSGSSYEQYFGPGTRLTVT.

The gene calls are TRBV18 and TRBJ2-5, with 8 bases matching TRBD1. CDR1 and CDR2 (germline): KGHSH, LQKENI. This CDR3 has 15 residues. With V trimmed by 3 bases and J by 5 bases, 8 bases remained unmatched. CDR3 sequence reads: CASSPQGANWETQYF. The CDR3 nucleotides read TGTGCCAGCTCACCCCAGGGGGCCAATTGGGAGACCCAGTACTTC.

The rearrangement links TRBV6-1 to TRBJ1-6, with TRBD1 matching over 10 bases. This CDR3 comprises 15 residues. Looked up from germline, CDR1 is MNHNS and CDR2 is SASEGT. V shed 3 bases, J shed 7 bases, and the junction held 3 bases outside the gene matches. The CDR3 loop is CASSELGQGNSPLHF. DNA of the CDR3: TGTGCCAGCAGTGAGTTGGGACAGGGGAATTCACCCCTCCACTTT.

The chain links TRBV11-2 to TRBJ1-5; 7 bases fit TRBD1. The CDR3 covers 14 residues. Germline V gene data show CDR1 as SGHAT and CDR2 as FQNNGV. V was clipped by 6 bases and J by 4 bases; unmatched bases: 6. CDR3: CASSQDRHNQPQHF. As DNA, the CDR3 is TGTGCCAGCAGTCAGGACAGGCATAATCAGCCCCAGCATTTT. Supplemented by reference TRBV11-2 and TRBJ1-5, the full variable domain reads EAGVAQSPRYKIIEKRQSVAFWCNPISGHATLYWYQQILGQGPKLLIQFQNNGVVDDSQLPKDRFSAERLKGVDSTLKIQPAKLEDSAVYLCASSQDRHNQPQHFGDGTRLSIL.

This clone came up a few times. The chain is built from TRBV5-1 and TRBJ2-3; weak D call: TRBD2 (6 bases). CDR1 SGHRS and CDR2 YFSETQ come from the germline V gene. The CDR3 contains 16 residues. Trimming cost V 0 bases and J 6 bases, with 17 bases left between them. CDR3 in amino acids: CASSLGSAGRADTQYF. CDR3 nucleotides: TGCGCCAGCAGCTTGGGTTCGGCGGGAAGGGCGGATACGCAGTATTTT.

V gene TRBV4-2 combines with J gene TRBJ1-1; 8 bases match TRBD1. The CDR3 is made up of 11 amino acids. Per germline, CDR1 LGHNA and CDR2 YNFKEQ. J gave up 11 bases and V 6 bases, and 5 bases lay outside the gene matches. The chain's CDR3 is CASSLNRGAFF. CDR3 in DNA: TGTGCCAGCAGTCTAAACAGGGGGGCTTTCTTT.

Written as DNA, the CDR3 is TGTGCCAGCAGCCACCCGAATCGGCTAGCGGGATTAGAGACCCAGTACTTC. Translation gives CASSHPNRLAGLETQYF. This sequence joins TRBV3-1 (or the pseudogene TRBV3-2) and TRBJ2-5; the match to TRBD2 covers 9 bases. CDR3 length: 17 amino acids. J lost 4 bases, V lost 3 bases, and 12 bases had no gene match. In germline, CDR1 is LGHDT, CDR2 YNNKEL (reference sequence).